The table lists the clone carrying this T cell receptor beta chain with many counts. Co-extracted RNA and DNA came from roughly 20-30 mg of unsorted bulk tissue. These data are taken from a study of tumor-infiltrating lymphocytes in primary liver carcinoma. Germline CDR1 reads SQVTM; CDR2 reads ANQGSEA. Trimming took off 6 bases at V and 7 bases at J, with 10 bases between the two ends. The CDR3 runs to 11 residues. The researchers produced TCR beta cDNA from 450 to 600 ng total RNA with a constant-region primer. Investigators got TCR beta libraries out of three nested multiplex PCR rounds, done with slightly modified ARM-PCR. Researchers ran the first two PCR rounds for approximately 9 cycles each with TRBV1-TRBV30 forward primers and a C-beta reverse primer. Using its own MiXCR run on the multiplex PCR reads, TCRdb lists one record per CDR3 protein. The sample holds 95,000 to 150,000 distinct CDR3 sequences; about 59% are singletons and the top ten take about a tenth.

The gene calls are TRBV29-1 and TRBJ2-1; no clear D gene. Input material: liver tumor tissue from sampling region 1. Subset in this sample: tumor region T1, superior pole. This receptor was obtained from a woman aged 55-70 years with primary liver carcinoma and hepatitis B virus infection. In nucleotides, the CDR3 is TGCAGCGTCTCGGTGGGGAATGAGCAGTTCTTC. Its protein is CSVSVGNEQFF.